This is a list of T cell receptor beta chains from one sample in a study of metastatic and nonmetastatic thyroid tumors. TCRdb reprocessed the PCR reads via MiXCR. Among 33,000 or so clones listed, roughly 19% were seen once. The sample consisted of blood. The receptors derive from a female donor with papillary thyroid cancer or a benign thyroid nodule (not recorded which). Some clones in this sample may be carry-over from other donors' samples. Each CDR3 is given with its conserved first and last residue.

V gene	J gene	CDR3 protein
TRBV7-8	TRBJ2-7	CASRASEGGTYEQYF
TRBV19	TRBJ2-1	CASSIGTAGGYNEQFF
TRBV27	TRBJ1-2	CASSPGPFYGYTF
TRBV6-1	TRBJ1-2	CASSTFEGDYGYTF
TRBV11-3	TRBJ2-2	CASSRQGKAGELFF
TRBV5-1	TRBJ2-2	CASSSYMDSGELFF
TRBV28	TRBJ1-5	CASIQSGTLNSNQPQHF
TRBV19	TRBJ2-7	CASSILSSGTGAYEQYF
TRBV7-9	TRBJ1-4	CASSPGGGSEKLFF
TRBV10-3	TRBJ2-7	CATLSGVYEQYF
TRBV9	TRBJ2-2	CVSSPGAVGNTGELFF
TRBV19	TRBJ1-2	CASSMGRNYGYTF
TRBV6-1	TRBJ2-7	CASSRSGRANEQYF
TRBV5-8	TRBJ2-5	CASSLSWTVKETQYF
TRBV30	TRBJ2-3	CAFRLAGRTDTQYF
TRBV7-2	TRBJ2-1	CASSLVEVEQFF
TRBV7-2	TRBJ2-6	CASSLARLLSGANVLTF
TRBV18	TRBJ1-2	CASSPTGEVYGYTF
TRBV12-3/TRBV12-4	TRBJ1-5	CASSKTHRGNQPQHF
TRBV10-2	TRBJ2-1	CASGRVNEQFF
TRBV29-1	TRBJ1-2	CSVDTGRVNGYTF
TRBV6-2/TRBV6-3	TRBJ2-7	CASKTFGTGGDEQYF
TRBV6-4	TRBJ1-1	CASSEIPNTEAFF
TRBV9	TRBJ2-7	CASSVGRGTQLYEQYF
TRBV12-3/TRBV12-4	TRBJ2-7	CASSLGGSAGEQYF
TRBV10-3	TRBJ2-7	CAISKGQESYEQYF
TRBV29-1	TRBJ2-6	CSVRAWGPTGANVMTF
TRBV9	TRBJ2-7	CASSVGTRTGDWEQYF
TRBV6-1	TRBJ2-7	CASTTGYIEQYF
TRBV5-6	TRBJ2-3	CASSLGQAGGITDTQYF
TRBV27	TRBJ2-7	CASSLAGGPFEQYF
TRBV29-1	TRBJ2-5	CSVQVGETQYF
TRBV20-1	TRBJ2-3	CSARVGGAGTDTQYF
TRBV5-5	TRBJ2-7	CASSLGASYEQYF
TRBV3-1	TRBJ2-1	CASSQDSRRTVPFF
TRBV6-5	TRBJ2-7	CASSYSGTVGSHEQYF
TRBV19	TRBJ2-6	CASSAPSGANVLTF
TRBV20-1	TRBJ2-3	CSARASGTDTQYF